This TCR beta chain emerged from a study of T cells after yellow fever vaccination. One entry per CDR3 protein results from TCRdb running MiXCR on the 5' RACE reads. The sample shows fewer than 85,000 distinct CDR3 sequences, roughly 7.4% of them seen only once. With 0 bases clipped from V and 3 bases from J, the junction kept 7 bases outside the gene matches. CDR3 length equals 16 residues. The germline V gene encodes CDR1 MNHEY and CDR2 SMNVEV (reference sequence). In this sample, this clonotype turned up a few times. The sample in question was CD8+ T cells sorted from PBMCs, obtained on the day of the yellow fever booster vaccination. The clonotype comes from a young man who received the YFV17D yellow fever vaccine. The chain is built from TRBV27 and TRBJ2-5; 7 bases are shared with TRBD2. Here the CDR3 reads CASSLSVPSGEETQYF. The CDR3, as DNA: TGTGCCAGCAGTTTATCGGTTCCTAGCGGAGAAGAGACCCAGTACTTC.